The 19 T cell receptor beta chains given below trace back to one sample, sequenced in a study of monozygotic twins with inflammatory bowel disease. Reprocessing the 5' RACE reads, TCRdb reports a single entry for every CDR3 protein and omits DNA. The specimen's table records 190,000 or so distinct CDR3 sequences. Sequenced: blood. These receptors were collected from a human donor with ulcerative colitis or Crohn's disease, or a healthy co-twin of an affected twin (not recorded which).

The rearrangement uses TRBV20-1 and TRBJ2-7; no DNA is available, so the TRBD2 call from TCRdb remains unchecked. The CDR3 is 16 residues long. The germline V gene has CDR1 DFQATT and CDR2 SNEGSKA (reference sequence). The chain's CDR3 is CSARVYSTSDSYEQYF.

The genes are TRBV7-2 and TRBJ1-1; TCRdb lists TRBD1, though no DNA is available to test this call. The CDR3 has 15 amino acids. Germline CDR1 is SGHTA and CDR2 is FQGNSA. The CDR3 loop is CASRLSEQGVTEAFF.

The J gene is TRBJ2-7, the V gene TRBV4-2; the TRBD1 assignment by TCRdb is unverifiable without DNA. This CDR3 contains 18 residues. The V gene's germline CDR1 is LGHNA and CDR2 YNFKEQ. CDR3 residues: CASSQTRDRGLSYYEQYF.

The rearrangement uses TRBV5-1 and TRBJ2-2. Germline V lookup: CDR1 SGHRS, CDR2 YFSETQ. The CDR3 consists of 13 residues. CDR3 loop: CASSIQYTGELFF.

The chain links TRBV20-1 to TRBJ2-1; TCRdb indicates TRBD2, and absent DNA this call remains unverified. This CDR3 region has 14 residues. The germline gives CDR1 DFQATT, CDR2 SNEGSKA (reference sequence). CDR3 region: CSASYTSSDNEQFF.

The CDR3 protein is CASSLVWGGRSEQYF. V gene TRBV5-5 combines with J gene TRBJ2-7; the D call of TRBD2 rests on TCRdb alone, since no DNA is present to check it. This CDR3 is built from 15 residues. Germline CDR1 SGHKS, CDR2 YYEKEE (reference sequence).

The chain uses TRBV24-1 and TRBJ1-1; lacking DNA, the TRBD1 call made by TCRdb goes unchecked. Germline V gives CDR1 KGHDR, CDR2 SFDVKD. The CDR3 consists of 13 residues. The CDR3: CATSDRGYTEAFF.

The genes are TRBV5-5 and TRBJ2-1; TCRdb selects TRBD1, and the lack of DNA leaves this call unchecked. The CDR3 runs 13 residues. The germline CDR1 and CDR2 sequences are SGHKS and YYEKEE (reference sequence). The CDR3 spells CASSVDIRGAQFF.

The chain joins TRBV20-1 to TRBJ2-1; the D call from TCRdb, TRBD1, cannot be confirmed without DNA. The CDR3 covers 11 residues. Germline V lookup: CDR1 DFQATT, CDR2 SNEGSKA (reference sequence). This CDR3 reads CSARAGSREFF.

The chain employs TRBV5-1 and TRBJ1-2. This CDR3 comprises 14 residues. Germline V lookup: CDR1 SGHRS, CDR2 YFSETQ. The CDR3 is CASSLEGGPYGYTF.

The chain carries TRBV13 and TRBJ2-1; absent DNA, TCRdb's TRBD1 call cannot be checked. The CDR3 contains 14 residues. The germline V gene has CDR1 PRHDT and CDR2 FYEKMQ (reference sequence). The CDR3 here is CASSYGQRNNEQFF.

This chain connects TRBV5-1 to TRBJ2-2; TCRdb proposes TRBD1, but this gene call is untestable without DNA. Germline V gene sequence: CDR1 SGHRS, CDR2 YFSETQ. This CDR3 spans 16 amino acids. The CDR3 here is CASSYSGGSSTGELFF.

The V and J genes are TRBV7-3 and TRBJ2-2; TCRdb picks TRBD2, but there is no DNA to check that call. This CDR3 comprises 15 residues. Germline V gene lookup returns CDR1 SGHTA and CDR2 FQGTGA. The CDR3 loop reads CASSFGTPNTGELFF.

The chain carries TRBV3-1 and TRBJ2-3; TCRdb's assignment of TRBD2 cannot be checked, as there is no DNA. The CDR3 runs to 13 residues. CDR1 is LGHDT and CDR2 is YNNKEL in the germline V gene (reference sequence). Here the CDR3 reads CASSQVGMGLGVF.

The chain is built from TRBV19 and TRBJ2-3; the TRBD2 assignment by TCRdb is unverifiable without DNA. The CDR3 loop spans 15 amino acids. Germline V gives CDR1 LNHDA, CDR2 SQIVND (reference sequence). This CDR3 is CASATAGGFTDTQYF.

The chain carries TRBV27 and TRBJ1-2. The CDR3 is 13 amino acids. The germline V gene encodes CDR1 MNHEY and CDR2 SMNVEV (reference sequence). CDR3 loop: CASSGGEIYGYTF.

CDR3 protein: CASSYRESSPLHF. This rearrangement joins TRBV6-5 to TRBJ1-6. The V gene's germline CDR1 is MNHEY and CDR2 SVGAGI. The CDR3 is 13 amino acids.

This CDR3 is CASSSSTAIYYNEQFF. The chain is built from TRBV5-1 and TRBJ2-1. The V gene's germline CDR1 is SGHRS and CDR2 YFSETQ. This CDR3 has 16 amino acids.

The chain couples TRBV19 to TRBJ1-1. This CDR3 spans 13 amino acids. Germline-derived CDR1 and CDR2 are LNHDA and SQIVND (reference sequence). CDR3 loop: CASRVSVGAEAFF.